These 5 T cell receptor beta chains were all obtained from the same sample, sequenced in a study of T cell repertoires in cytomegalovirus infection. TCRdb used MiXCR to reprocess the reads, holding one entry per CDR3 protein. Of roughly 990,000 distinct CDR3 sequences in the sample, roughly 31% were seen once. Their antigen targets remain unknown. This material consisted of cultured CD8+ T cells from PBMCs, taken from culture after CMV antigen stimulation. These receptors were collected from a human donor in good health (CMV status not recorded). Some clones in this sample may be carry-over from other donors' samples.

The table lists this clonotype with a few counts. The chain recombines TRBV15 with TRBJ1-1; TRBD1 is a possible D gene (5 bases). The CDR3 length is 19 residues. From germline, CDR1 is LNHNV and CDR2 YYDKDF (reference sequence). Trimming stripped 0 bases from V and 2 bases from J, with 22 bases between. The CDR3: CATSRDPYLKGSRNTEAFF. CDR3 coding DNA: TGTGCCACCAGCAGAGATCCTTACCTTAAGGGGAGCCGCAACACTGAAGCTTTCTTT. Using reference TRBV15 and TRBJ1-1 for the parts outside the CDR3, the full variable domain is DAMVIQNPRYQVTQFGKPVTLSCSQTLNHNVMYWYQQKSSQAPKLLFHYYDKDFNNEADTPDNFQSRRPNTSFCFLDIRSPGLGDTAMYLCATSRDPYLKGSRNTEAFFGQGTRLTVV.

The V and J genes are TRBV6-1 and TRBJ2-1; TRBD2 is a possible D gene (6 bases). This CDR3 comprises 12 residues. Germline V gene data show CDR1 as MNHNS and CDR2 as SASEGT. Deletions cut 2 bases from V and 8 bases from J, with 7 bases between. CDR3 protein: CASSEWGDEQFF. The CDR3 nucleotides read TGTGCCAGCAGTGAATGGGGGGATGAGCAGTTCTTC.

The gene calls are TRBV4-1 and TRBJ1-1; D gene uncertain. This CDR3 spans 15 amino acids. Trimming shortened V by 0 bases and J by 2 bases, and 10 bases separated the two germline ends. CDR1 and CDR2 from the germline V gene are MGHRA and YSYEKL. The CDR3 region is CASSQETWGNTEAFF. The CDR3 bases are TGCGCCAGCAGCCAAGAGACGTGGGGAAACACTGAAGCTTTCTTT.

This clonotype was recorded a few times. CDR3 sequence: CASRWGTGGQPQHF. As DNA, the CDR3 is TGTGCCAGCAGATGGGGGACAGGGGGTCAGCCCCAGCATTTT. The chain employs TRBV12-3 or TRBV12-4 and TRBJ1-5; the match to TRBD1 covers 11 bases. Trimming cost V 6 bases and J 6 bases; bases outside gene matches: 4. The CDR3 loop spans 14 amino acids.

The rearrangement uses TRBV11-1 and TRBJ2-2; TRBD1 is a possible D gene (5 bases). From germline, CDR1 is SGHAT and CDR2 FQDESV (reference sequence). V shed 5 bases and J shed 0 bases, with 10 bases lying between them. The CDR3 consists of 15 residues. The CDR3 DNA reads as TGTGCCAGCAGCCATTGGACAACGAACACCGGGGAGCTGTTTTTT. Translating gives CASSHWTTNTGELFF.